A selection of T cell receptor beta chains follows, all from one sample in a study of vaccination and CD4 T cells after COVID-19. TCRdb reanalysed the PCR reads using MiXCR and keeps one entry per CDR3 protein. Of around 20,000 distinct CDR3 sequences in the sample, more than 45% are singletons; the top ten hold 0.99%. The specimen comprised CD4+ T cells from blood, sampled before SARS-CoV-2 vaccination. These receptors were obtained from a human donor who had recovered from COVID-19. The CDR3 runs from the conserved cysteine through the conserved F or W. The order of the fields is V gene, D gene, clone size, J gene, CDR3 protein, CDR3 DNA. A D gene is named only where the DNA matches it firmly. Clone sizes are given selectively: once, few, many, or a class where the clone is expanded.

>TRBV7-2|-|few|TRBJ2-7
CASSLGMRISEQYF
TGTGCCAGCAGCTTAGGCATGAGGATTTCCGAGCAGTACTTC
>TRBV12-3/TRBV12-4|-|-|TRBJ1-2
CASSPGLQRGYGYTF
TGTGCCAGCAGCCCGGGACTTCAACGGGGCTATGGCTACACCTTC
>TRBV20-1|-|few|TRBJ1-1
CSARDWRRATGSTEAFF
TGCAGTGCTAGAGATTGGAGGAGGGCGACGGGAAGCACTGAAGCTTTCTTT
>TRBV28|-|-|TRBJ2-3
CASSSFSPRSAWTSTDTQYF
TGTGCCAGCAGTTCTTTTTCCCCAAGGAGTGCTTGGACTAGCACAGATACGCAGTATTTT
>TRBV4-3|TRBD1|-|TRBJ1-2
CASSQAHPGQGLGYGYTF
TGCGCCAGCAGCCAGGCCCACCCGGGACAGGGTCTCGGCTATGGCTACACCTTC
>TRBV19|TRBD2|few|TRBJ2-5
CASMSRGTMETQYF
TGTGCCAGTATGTCTCGAGGGACTATGGAGACCCAGTACTTC
>TRBV28|-|-|TRBJ1-1
CASSFSGYAEAFF
TGTGCCAGCAGTTTTTCCGGGTACGCTGAAGCTTTCTTT
>TRBV5-1|-|-|TRBJ1-2
CASSLVPFREGYGYTF
TGCGCCAGCAGCTTGGTGCCTTTTAGGGAGGGCTATGGCTACACCTTC
>TRBV2|TRBD1|few|TRBJ1-6
CASRQGERSPLHF
TGTGCCAGTAGACAGGGGGAGAGGTCACCCCTCCACTTT
>TRBV18|TRBD2|-|TRBJ2-2
CASSPIAGENTGELFF
TGTGCCAGCTCACCAATAGCGGGGGAAAACACCGGGGAGCTGTTTTTT
>TRBV30|-|-|TRBJ1-1
CAWSTARVLMNTEAFF
TGTGCCTGGAGTACAGCTCGGGTTCTCATGAACACTGAAGCTTTCTTT